The 24 T cell receptor beta chains reported below all come from one sample, sequenced in a study of vaccination effects on CD4 cells after COVID-19. Antigens of these TCRs are unknown. Here immunoSEQ multiplex PCR was the method, and the copy in TCRdb shows in-frame clones only, minus some. The table has about 41,000 clones, under 70% seen once. CD4+ T cells specific for antigen were expanded with viral peptide pools by the ViraFEST assay before sequencing. Having been cultured for around ten days, the cells underwent CD4+ T cell isolation. None of these healthy vaccinees had been infected with SARS-CoV-2 before vaccination. The starting material was CD4+ T cells from PBMCs cultured with HCoV-OC43 spike peptides, obtained before COVID-19 vaccination. The subset: HCoV-OC43 spike overlapping peptide pool stimulation. These receptors came from a human donor who received a COVID-19 vaccine.

The CDR3 DNA reads TGTGCCAGTAGTATAGGCTGGACAGAGGCCCAGCATTTT. Protein product: CASSIGWTEAQHF. The genes are TRBV19 and TRBJ1-5, with D maybe TRBD1 (6 bases). The CDR3 has 13 amino acids. The ends were cut back, 1 base at V and 11 bases at J, with 12 bases in the middle. The germline CDR1 and CDR2 sequences are LNHDA and SQIVND (reference sequence).

This clone was seen a few times. The chain joins TRBV6-5 to TRBJ1-6; D gene unclear. The CDR3 is 14 residues long. From germline, CDR1 is MNHEY and CDR2 SVGAGI. The V gene lost 2 bases and the J gene lost 8 bases, with 10 bases spanning the gap. CDR3 loop: CASSYRTADSPLHF. For the CDR3, the DNA is TGTGCCAGCAGTTACCGGACGGCCGATTCACCCCTCCACTTT.

In its sample, this clone was seen a few times. The rearrangement joins TRBV7-9 to TRBJ1-1; a weak D match, TRBD1 (5 bases). V was shortened by 5 bases and J by 4 bases, with 17 bases between the two germline ends. This CDR3 has 15 residues. Germline lookup yields CDR1 SEHNR and CDR2 FQNEAQ (reference sequence). The CDR3 bases are TGTGCCAGCAGCGATCGGGAGCTGGGGCGCACTGAAGCTTTCTTT. Amino acid sequence: CASSDRELGRTEAFF.

This sequence joins TRBV12-3 or TRBV12-4 and TRBJ1-5; the D is unclear. The V end was cut by 3 bases, the J end by 3 bases, with 6 bases between. This CDR3 is built from 13 residues. The CDR3 loop reads CASSLSANQPQHF. For the CDR3, the DNA is TGTGCCAGCAGTTTGTCAGCCAATCAGCCCCAGCATTTT.

The chain is built from TRBV6-5 and TRBJ1-5; unclear D gene. CDR1 MNHEY and CDR2 SVGAGI come from the germline V gene. The V end lost 0 bases, the J end lost 3 bases, and 9 bases lay between the germline ends. This CDR3 has 15 amino acids. CDR3 in DNA: TGTGCCAGCAGTTACTCGGTTCTTGACAATCAGCCCCAGCATTTT. Protein product: CASSYSVLDNQPQHF.

The rearrangement uses TRBV12-3 or TRBV12-4 and TRBJ1-1; no firm D call. V was trimmed by 3 bases and J by 3 bases, leaving 8 bases between them. CDR3 length: 13 residues. The CDR3, as DNA: TGTGCCAGCAGTTTGTCGAGTTACACTGAAGCTTTCTTT. Residues: CASSLSSYTEAFF.

This clone has just a few counts. The chain combines TRBV5-6 with TRBJ1-5; weak D call: TRBD1 (6 bases). V was shortened by 1 base and J by 7 bases, with 12 bases between the two germline ends. The germline CDR1 and CDR2 sequences are SGHDT and YYEEEE. This CDR3 comprises 14 residues. CDR3 loop: CASSLRRGGQPQHF. The DNA for the CDR3 is TGTGCCAGCAGCTTGAGACGGGGGGGCCAGCCCCAGCATTTT.

The chain carries TRBV6-5 and TRBJ1-1; D remains ambiguous. From germline, CDR1 is MNHEY and CDR2 SVGAGI. The CDR3 totals 15 residues. Trimming left V 0 bases short and J 0 bases short, with 8 bases between. CDR3 coding DNA: TGTGCCAGCAGTTACTCAAGAGGGCTGAACACTGAAGCTTTCTTT. Encoded protein: CASSYSRGLNTEAFF.

This sequence joins TRBV5-1 and TRBJ2-2; D gene unclear. Germline CDR1 reads SGHRS; CDR2 reads YFSETQ. The V and J ends lost 4 bases and 0 bases respectively, with 4 bases between them. The CDR3 consists of 13 residues. The CDR3 DNA is TGCGCCAGCAGCCCCCCGAACACCGGGGAGCTGTTTTTT. This sequence encodes CASSPPNTGELFF.

V and J are TRBV7-2 and TRBJ2-7; weak D call: TRBD1 (8 bases). Trimming left V 5 bases short and J 3 bases short, with 14 bases between. Germline values: CDR1 SGHTA, CDR2 FQGNSA. CDR3 length equals 14 residues. CDR3 in DNA: TGTGCCAGCAGCATACAGGGGGGGGTCTACGAGCAGTACTTC. The encoded protein is CASSIQGGVYEQYF.

The chain is built from TRBV3-1 (or the pseudogene TRBV3-2) and TRBJ1-1, with D uncertain. The CDR3 is made up of 14 amino acids. In germline, CDR1 is LGHDT, CDR2 YNNKEL (reference sequence). Trimming cost V 6 bases and J 0 bases, with 11 bases left between them. The CDR3 nucleotides read TGTGCCAGCAGTTCCGGCTTATTGAACACTGAAGCTTTCTTT. It translates to CASSSGLLNTEAFF.

The rearrangement joins TRBV5-8 to TRBJ1-3; D ambiguous. Per germline, CDR1 SGHTS and CDR2 YDEGEE. V was pared by 1 base and J by 3 bases, with 8 bases between. This CDR3 is built from 14 residues. Here the CDR3 reads CASSLIIGGNTIYF. In nucleotides, the CDR3 is TGTGCCAGCAGCTTGATAATTGGTGGAAACACCATATATTTT. Using reference TRBV5-8 and TRBJ1-3 for the parts outside the CDR3, the full variable domain is EAGVTQSPTHLIKTRGQQATLRCSPISGHTSVYWYQQALGLGLQFLLWYDEGEERNRGNFPPRFSGRQFPNYSSELNVNALELEDSALYLCASSLIIGGNTIYFGEGSWLTVV.

The chain carries TRBV27 and TRBJ2-3, with D possibly matching TRBD1 (6 bases). V was cut by 5 bases and J by 4 bases, with 19 bases left in between. The CDR3 is 16 residues long. Germline V CDR1 and CDR2: MNHEY, SMNVEV (reference sequence). The CDR3 nucleotides read TGTGCCAGCAGTCCGCTCCGGGACACCCGGCCAGATACGCAGTATTTT. Protein: CASSPLRDTRPDTQYF.

The sample holds a few counts of this clone. This sequence joins TRBV2 and TRBJ1-4, with D tentatively TRBD1 (5 bases). This CDR3 contains 13 residues. Trimming cost V 6 bases and J 5 bases, with 10 bases left between them. Germline-derived CDR1 and CDR2 are SNHLY and FYNNEI. CDR3 loop: CASRREGNEKLFF. For the CDR3, the DNA is TGTGCCAGCAGGAGGGAGGGGAATGAAAAACTGTTTTTT.

The chain employs TRBV27 and TRBJ2-1; D is undetermined. V was cut by 4 bases and J by 9 bases, with 10 bases left in between. From germline, CDR1 is MNHEY and CDR2 SMNVEV (reference sequence). The CDR3 runs 12 residues. The CDR3 bases are TGTGCCAGCAGTTCGGTTGGATCTGAGCAGTTCTTC. It specifies CASSSVGSEQFF.

The chain has TRBV5-6 and TRBJ2-2; no reliable D call. Germline CDR1 reads SGHDT; CDR2 reads YYEEEE. Trimming stripped 2 bases from V and 2 bases from J, with 7 bases between. The CDR3 length is 14 residues. The CDR3 DNA reads as TGTGCCAGCAGCTTTCAGGCCAACACCGGGGAGCTGTTTTTT. The encoded protein is CASSFQANTGELFF.

V usage is TRBV11-2 and J usage is TRBJ1-2; D is undetermined. The CDR3 is made up of 15 amino acids. V lost 2 bases and J lost 3, with 13 bases in between. CDR1 is SGHAT and CDR2 is FQNNGV in the germline V gene. The CDR3 nucleotides read TGTGCCAGCAGCTTACAGTCGACCCGAGACTATGGCTACACCTTC. Protein sequence: CASSLQSTRDYGYTF.

This chain links TRBV9 with TRBJ2-5; D is possibly TRBD1 or TRBD2 (5 bases each). The CDR3 is made up of 15 amino acids. Germline values: CDR1 SGDLS, CDR2 YYNGEE. Trimming stripped 4 bases from V and 0 bases from J, with 13 bases between. The CDR3 DNA reads TGTGCCAGCAGCCAGCAAACGGGGCACCAAGAGACCCAGTACTTC. This codes for CASSQQTGHQETQYF.

As DNA, the CDR3 is TGTGCCAGCAGCCCCGGACAGGGGGACTACGAGCAGTACTTC. It yields the protein CASSPGQGDYEQYF. The V and J genes are TRBV4-2 and TRBJ2-7, with TRBD1 matching over 10 bases. Looked up from germline, CDR1 is LGHNA and CDR2 is YNFKEQ. The CDR3 is made up of 14 amino acids. Germline trimming cut 4 bases from V and 3 bases from J; bases unmatched to any gene: 3.

The chain recombines TRBV5-1 with TRBJ1-1; maybe TRBD1 (5 bases). Trimming took off 0 bases at V and 0 bases at J, with 18 bases between the two ends. Germline lookup yields CDR1 SGHRS and CDR2 YFSETQ. The CDR3 sequence is 18 residues long. The CDR3 spells CASSLVPGLNPLNTEAFF. DNA of the CDR3: TGCGCCAGCAGCTTGGTTCCGGGACTAAACCCCTTGAACACTGAAGCTTTCTTT.

The V gene is TRBV18, the J gene TRBJ2-2; possibly TRBD2 for D (8 bases). V was shortened by 3 bases and J by 6 bases, with 14 bases between the two germline ends. This CDR3 contains 15 residues. The germline V gene has CDR1 KGHSH and CDR2 LQKENI. The CDR3 bases are TGTGCCAGCTCACCGGGACTAGGGGGCTCCGGGGAGCTGTTTTTT. Its translation: CASSPGLGGSGELFF.

The chain recombines TRBV2 with TRBJ1-5, with TRBD1 as a possible D gene (5 bases). V was trimmed by 1 base and J by 6 bases, leaving 13 bases between them. The CDR3 totals 15 residues. Germline assignment: CDR1 SNHLY and CDR2 FYNNEI. The CDR3 nucleotides are TGTGCCAGCAGTGAAGGGGCAGGGTTTGGTCAGCCCCAGCATTTT. Its translation is CASSEGAGFGQPQHF.

There are a few counts of this clone. V is TRBV5-1 and J is TRBJ2-2, with D possibly being TRBD2 (6 bases). The V end was cut by 2 bases, the J end by 3 bases, with 17 bases between. Per the germline V gene, CDR1 is SGHRS and CDR2 is YFSETQ. This CDR3 is 17 amino acids long. The CDR3 protein is CASSFSAASDHTGELFF. CDR3 nucleotide sequence: TGCGCCAGCAGCTTTTCCGCAGCTAGCGATCACACCGGGGAGCTGTTTTTT.

The chain joins TRBV5-6 to TRBJ1-5; a weak D match, TRBD1 (6 bases). Deletions cut 4 bases from V and 0 bases from J, with 14 bases between. The CDR3 runs to 16 residues. Germline assignment: CDR1 SGHDT and CDR2 YYEEEE. The CDR3 DNA sequence: TGTGCCAGCAGCCTGGGGGGCTTTTATAGCAATCAGCCCCAGCATTTT. This encodes CASSLGGFYSNQPQHF.